The 10 T cell receptor beta chains below were found in one sample sequenced in a study of cytomegalovirus exposure and HLA in healthy donors. The repertoire was sequenced with immunoSEQ multiplex PCR; TCRdb's copy has only in-frame clones and lacks some. Of about 350,000 clones in the sample, about 85% are singletons; the top ten hold about 1.2%. The sample was PBMCs. The receptors originated from a woman younger than 45 in good health and CMV-seropositive.

This clone came up a few times. This chain joins TRBV9 and TRBJ2-2, with 14 bases aligning to TRBD2. The CDR3 contains 18 residues. The ends lost 2 bases at V and 3 bases at J; junction bases unmatched: 6. Germline CDR1 and CDR2: SGDLS and YYNGEE. CDR3 sequence: CASSVPGTSGSDTGELFF. Written as DNA, the CDR3 is TGTGCCAGCAGCGTGCCTGGGACTAGCGGGAGTGACACCGGGGAGCTGTTTTTT.

This sequence joins TRBV28 and TRBJ2-7; 16 bases agree with TRBD2. Germline CDR1 reads MDHEN; CDR2 reads SYDVKM. Losses at the gene ends were 5 bases for V and 3 bases for J; bases not matched to a gene: 10. The CDR3 runs to 18 residues. CDR3 protein: CASSPGGLAGGPFYEQYF. CDR3 in DNA: TGTGCCAGCAGTCCGGGGGGACTAGCGGGAGGGCCTTTCTACGAGCAGTACTTC. Supplemented by reference TRBV28 and TRBJ2-7, the full variable domain reads DVKVTQSSRYLVKRTGEKVFLECVQDMDHENMFWYRQDPGLGLRLIYFSYDVKMKEKGDIPEGYSVSREKKERFSLILESASTNQTSMYLCASSPGGLAGGPFYEQYFGPGTRLTVT.

The genes are TRBV7-6 and TRBJ1-3, with D perhaps matching TRBD1 (5 bases). From germline, CDR1 is SGHVS and CDR2 FNYEAQ. The CDR3 has 16 amino acids. Trimming took 4 bases from V and 0 from J, leaving 13 bases between them. The CDR3 loop reads CASSSLGGGSGNTIYF. The CDR3 region has the DNA TGTGCCAGCAGCTCCCTGGGGGGGGGCTCTGGAAACACCATATATTTT.

The chain carries TRBV4-1 and TRBJ1-1; no definite D call. Trimming removed 4 bases at V and 3 bases at J, with 24 bases between. CDR3 length equals 18 residues. CDR1 is MGHRA, CDR2 YSYEKL, per germline. CDR3 nucleotide sequence: TGCGCCAGCAGCCCAAGCATTGGATTGAGGCAGAGTGACACTGAAGCTTTCTTT. Translating gives CASSPSIGLRQSDTEAFF.

The chain couples TRBV6-1 to TRBJ2-7; TRBD1 matches 9 bases. Germline CDR1 MNHNS, CDR2 SASEGT. With V trimmed by 3 bases and J by 13 bases, 4 bases remained unmatched. CDR3 length: 11 amino acids. In DNA, the CDR3 is TGTGCCAGCAGTGAGGGACAGGGAGGCTACTTC. Translating gives CASSEGQGGYF.

CDR3: CASSLTQQGIEKLFF. As DNA, the CDR3 is TGTGCCAGCAGTTTAACGCAGCAGGGAATTGAAAAACTGTTTTTT. The V call is TRBV27, the J call TRBJ1-4; perhaps TRBD1 as D (5 bases). The CDR3 runs to 15 residues. Germline V gene lookup returns CDR1 MNHEY and CDR2 SMNVEV (reference sequence). Deletions cut 2 bases from V and 7 bases from J, with 14 bases between. The full variable domain, in which reference TRBV27 and TRBJ1-4 provide the parts outside the CDR3, is EAQVTQNPRYLITVTGKKLTVTCSQNMNHEYMSWYRQDPGLGLRQIYYSMNVEVTDKGDVPEGYKVSRKEKRNFPLILESPSPNQTSLYFCASSLTQQGIEKLFFGSGTQLSVL.

V and J are TRBV7-2 and TRBJ2-1, with TRBD2 identical over 7 bases. The CDR3 has 15 amino acids. Germline CDR1 and CDR2: SGHTA and FQGNSA. J was trimmed by 5 bases and V by 2 bases; bases with no gene match: 6. CDR3 residues: CASSLRGGGNNEQFF. In DNA form, the CDR3 reads TGTGCCAGCAGCTTACGTGGGGGGGGGAACAATGAGCAGTTCTTC.

In nucleotides, the CDR3 is TGTGCCAGCAGTGAGGCCGGTAGGGATCAGCCCCAGCATTTT. It yields the protein CASSEAGRDQPQHF. V is TRBV2 and J is TRBJ1-5; D is ambiguous. V was cut by 3 bases and J by 5 bases, with 11 bases left in between. The CDR3 extends over 14 amino acids. The V gene's germline CDR1 is SNHLY and CDR2 FYNNEI.

This rearrangement joins TRBV6-5 to TRBJ1-2; 7 bases are a match to TRBD1. Per the germline V gene, CDR1 is MNHEY and CDR2 is SVGAGI. Germline trimming cut 6 bases from V and 5 bases from J; bases unmatched to any gene: 6. This CDR3 spans 13 amino acids. The CDR3 DNA follows: TGTGCCAGCAGCATTGACAGGGCTTATGGCTACACCTTC. It encodes CASSIDRAYGYTF.

As concerns this clone: One end of the junction fails to match germline, which may point to a read error. CDR3 bases: TGCGCCAGCAACTTGGGATGGGGGGCAAAGGACACTGAAGCTTTCTTT. Its translation: CASNLGWGAKDTEAFF. V usage is TRBV5-1 and J usage is TRBJ1-1, with D maybe TRBD1 (6 bases). This CDR3 region has 16 residues. Germline assignment: CDR1 SGHRS and CDR2 YFSETQ.